This passage covers 9 T cell receptor beta chains from one sample sequenced in a study of blood T cell repertoires in COVID-19. The assay was immunoSEQ multiplex PCR, and TCRdb's table has in-frame clones only and misses some. The table lists about 170,000 clones, around 82% of them singletons. Sequencing was carried out using peripheral blood. The receptors were sampled from a woman in her 40s with COVID-19, enrolled during active disease.

The J gene is TRBJ2-3, the V gene TRBV6-2 or TRBV6-3; D gene uncertain. CDR3 length: 13 residues. The V and J ends lost 5 bases and 6 bases respectively, with 12 bases between them. Germline V gene data show CDR1 as MNHEY and CDR2 as SVGEGT. CDR3 region: CASSLRVRDTQYF. For the CDR3, the DNA is TGTGCCAGCAGTCTACGGGTTCGGGATACGCAGTATTTT.

This chain's CDR3 is CASGDQGAIGYTF. The CDR3 coding sequence is TGTGCCAGCGGGGACCAGGGGGCGATTGGCTACACCTTC. This chain joins TRBV2 and TRBJ1-2; TRBD1 aligns across 8 bases. The germline V gene has CDR1 SNHLY and CDR2 FYNNEI. This CDR3 comprises 13 residues. Trimming took 8 bases from V and 7 from J; bases not matched to a gene: 9.

This rearrangement joins TRBV10-3 to TRBJ2-1; tentatively, D is TRBD1 (5 bases). Trimming left V 10 bases short and J 1 base short, with 14 bases between. Germline V gives CDR1 ENHRY, CDR2 SYGVKD. The CDR3 extends over 14 amino acids. In nucleotides, the CDR3 is TGTGCCACCGCCTGGGGCCGGTCCTACAATGAGCAGTTCTTC. The encoded protein is CATAWGRSYNEQFF.

The gene calls are TRBV19 and TRBJ2-1; the match to TRBD2 covers 7 bases. The CDR3 spans 13 residues. V shed 6 bases, J shed 10 bases, and the junction held 9 bases outside the gene matches. The germline CDR1 and CDR2 sequences are LNHDA and SQIVND (reference sequence). CDR3 loop: CASRQTSSNEQFF. In DNA form, the CDR3 reads TGTGCCAGTAGACAGACTAGCTCCAACGAGCAGTTCTTC.

The CDR3 here is CASSLQGAGTEAFF. The CDR3 DNA reads as TGTGCCAGCAGCCTGCAGGGGGCTGGGACTGAAGCTTTCTTT. The gene calls are TRBV16 and TRBJ1-1; 8 positions match TRBD1. With 4 bases clipped from V and 5 bases from J, the junction kept 6 bases outside the gene matches. CDR3 length: 14 amino acids. CDR1 KGHSY and CDR2 FQNENV come from the germline V gene.

The V and J genes are TRBV11-2 and TRBJ1-2, with a weak D call TRBD1 (6 bases). The CDR3 has 14 amino acids. V gave up 8 bases and J gave up 4 bases, with 17 bases separating them. Germline loops: CDR1 SGHAT, CDR2 FQNNGV. CDR3 amino acids: CASGPTGGGYGYTF. The CDR3 DNA is TGTGCCAGCGGCCCGACAGGAGGAGGCTATGGCTACACCTTC.

This rearrangement joins TRBV19 to TRBJ2-5, with TRBD1 identical over 10 bases. The CDR3 spans 14 residues. The V gene's germline CDR1 is LNHDA and CDR2 SQIVND (reference sequence). V was clipped by 10 bases and J by 6 bases; unmatched bases: 11. The CDR3 region is CATSEGQGKKTQYF. The DNA for the CDR3 is TGTGCCACTAGCGAGGGACAGGGGAAGAAGACCCAGTACTTC.

The chain links TRBV7-3 to TRBJ2-1; 9 bases fit TRBD2. Germline loops: CDR1 SGHTA, CDR2 FQGTGA. V lost 2 bases, J lost 6 bases, and 5 bases stayed unmatched. The CDR3 is 15 residues long. The CDR3 sequence: CASSLGTSTANEQFF. CDR3 DNA sequence: TGTGCCAGCAGCTTAGGGACTAGCACCGCCAATGAGCAGTTCTTC.

This rearrangement joins TRBV28 to TRBJ1-4; no clear D. This CDR3 is 13 amino acids long. The germline V gene has CDR1 MDHEN and CDR2 SYDVKM. V was pared by 5 bases and J by 0 bases, with 4 bases between. CDR3 protein: CASSQATNEKLFF. CDR3 sequence (DNA): TGTGCCAGCAGTCAGGCAACTAATGAAAAACTGTTTTTT.